These T cell receptor beta chains were read from a single sample in a study of CD8 T cells in ankylosing spondylitis. TCRdb re-analysed the 5' RACE reads in MiXCR, keeping a single row per CDR3 protein. This table has about 140,000 distinct CDR3 sequences, more than 7% appearing once. The sequenced sample consisted of synovial fluid, either unsorted or a sorted T cell fraction (not recorded which). Receptor source: a male donor with ankylosing spondylitis. CDR3s include the opening cysteine and the closing phenylalanine or tryptophan. The order of the fields is D gene, J gene, clone size, V gene, CDR3 DNA, CDR3 protein. D genes are given only for firm matches. Clone size is stated in some rows and not others, as once, few, many or a class when expanded.

d_call: NA; j_call: TRBJ1-4; clone_size: many; v_call: TRBV3-1; cdr3_nt: TGTGCCAGCAGCCCCCCTGGACTGGACGCAAAACTGTTTTTT; cdr3_aa: CASSPPGLDAKLFF
d_call: NA; j_call: TRBJ2-3; clone_size: NA; v_call: TRBV19; cdr3_nt: TGTGCCAGTAGTTCCGGACATGCCACAGATACGCAGTATTTT; cdr3_aa: CASSSGHATDTQYF
d_call: TRBD2; j_call: TRBJ2-7; clone_size: NA; v_call: TRBV19; cdr3_nt: TGTGCCAGTAGTCGCCCTAGCGGGAAAGTAACGGGAGAGCAGTACTTC; cdr3_aa: CASSRPSGKVTGEQYF
d_call: NA; j_call: TRBJ1-2; clone_size: NA; v_call: TRBV11-2; cdr3_nt: TGTGCCAGCAGCTTAGATTTCCCCGCGCGAGGCTACACCTTC; cdr3_aa: CASSLDFPARGYTF
d_call: NA; j_call: TRBJ1-1; clone_size: many; v_call: TRBV10-3; cdr3_nt: TGTGCCATCAGTAAAGAGATAATGAACACTGAAGCTTTCTTT; cdr3_aa: CAISKEIMNTEAFF
d_call: NA; j_call: TRBJ1-4; clone_size: many; v_call: TRBV28; cdr3_nt: TGTGCCAGCAGTGGTATGAGGGAAAAACTGTTTTTT; cdr3_aa: CASSGMREKLFF
d_call: TRBD1; j_call: TRBJ1-2; clone_size: NA; v_call: TRBV29-1; cdr3_nt: TGCAGCGTTGCGGGACAGGGGGTCGGCTACACCTTC; cdr3_aa: CSVAGQGVGYTF
d_call: NA; j_call: TRBJ2-3; clone_size: many; v_call: TRBV20-1; cdr3_nt: TGCAGTGCCATTTCGGGGTTGACTAGCACAGATACGCAGTATTTT; cdr3_aa: CSAISGLTSTDTQYF
d_call: NA; j_call: TRBJ2-1; clone_size: many; v_call: TRBV5-1; cdr3_nt: TGCGCCAGCAGCAGGGACCCGGCCTACAATGAGCAGTTCTTC; cdr3_aa: CASSRDPAYNEQFF
d_call: NA; j_call: TRBJ2-7; clone_size: many; v_call: TRBV6-5; cdr3_nt: TGTGCCAGCAGTTACTCGGGCGGTCGTCAATCCTACGAGCAGTACTTC; cdr3_aa: CASSYSGGRQSYEQYF
d_call: TRBD1; j_call: TRBJ2-7; clone_size: many; v_call: TRBV28; cdr3_nt: TGTGCCAGCAGTTCCCCGGGACAGGCCTACGAGCAGTACTTC; cdr3_aa: CASSSPGQAYEQYF
d_call: NA; j_call: TRBJ2-1; clone_size: few; v_call: TRBV5-8; cdr3_nt: TGTGCCAGCAGCCTCCAGTTCTTC; cdr3_aa: CASSLQFF
d_call: NA; j_call: TRBJ2-3; clone_size: few; v_call: TRBV11-2; cdr3_nt: TGTGCCAGCAGCTTAGGGGGTGAAGATACGCAGTATTTT; cdr3_aa: CASSLGGEDTQYF
d_call: TRBD2; j_call: TRBJ2-1; clone_size: many; v_call: TRBV10-3; cdr3_nt: TGTGCCATCACCCCCGGGACTAGCGCTTACAATGAGCAGTTCTTC; cdr3_aa: CAITPGTSAYNEQFF
d_call: NA; j_call: TRBJ1-5; clone_size: many; v_call: TRBV5-1; cdr3_nt: TGCGCCAGCAGCTTGCAACCTCTAGACTATAGCAATCAGCCCCAGCATTTT; cdr3_aa: CASSLQPLDYSNQPQHF
d_call: NA; j_call: TRBJ2-3; clone_size: many; v_call: TRBV27; cdr3_nt: TGTGCCAGCAGTTTTGGTCAGGGAAGGGGAACAGATACGCAGTATTTT; cdr3_aa: CASSFGQGRGTDTQYF
d_call: NA; j_call: TRBJ2-3; clone_size: few; v_call: TRBV7-8; cdr3_nt: TGTGCCAGCAGCTTAGCCTCCTTCACAGATACGCAGTATTTT; cdr3_aa: CASSLASFTDTQYF
d_call: TRBD2; j_call: TRBJ2-6; clone_size: NA; v_call: TRBV28; cdr3_nt: TGTGCCAGCAGTTTAGTCCCTAGCGGCGGATGGTATGGGGCCAACGTCCTGACTTTC; cdr3_aa: CASSLVPSGGWYGANVLTF
d_call: NA; j_call: TRBJ2-7; clone_size: many; v_call: TRBV7-2; cdr3_nt: TGTGCCAGCAGCTTAGTGGCGTATAGCTCCTACGAGCAGTACTTC; cdr3_aa: CASSLVAYSSYEQYF
d_call: TRBD1; j_call: TRBJ1-2; clone_size: NA; v_call: TRBV2; cdr3_nt: TGTGCCAGCAGTGAATCTGGGACAGGTGAAGGCTACACCTTC; cdr3_aa: CASSESGTGEGYTF
d_call: NA; j_call: TRBJ2-1; clone_size: many; v_call: TRBV19; cdr3_nt: TGTGCCAGTAGTAGCCATTCGGGGAGTTCAGGGAGGTACTCCTCCTACAATGAGCAGTTCTTC; cdr3_aa: CASSSHSGSSGRYSSYNEQFF
d_call: NA; j_call: TRBJ1-2; clone_size: few; v_call: TRBV2; cdr3_nt: TGTGCCAGCAGCGGGACGGAATCCCTATGGGGCTACACCTTC; cdr3_aa: CASSGTESLWGYTF
d_call: NA; j_call: TRBJ2-2; clone_size: many; v_call: TRBV11-3; cdr3_nt: TGTGCCAGCAGCTTTGGACCCGGGGAGCTGTTTTTT; cdr3_aa: CASSFGPGELFF
d_call: TRBD2; j_call: TRBJ2-1; clone_size: few; v_call: TRBV18; cdr3_nt: TGTGCCAGCTCACCATCGGGGGGTTTTAATGAGCAGTTCTTC; cdr3_aa: CASSPSGGFNEQFF
d_call: NA; j_call: TRBJ2-6; clone_size: NA; v_call: TRBV6-5; cdr3_nt: TGTGCCAGCAGTTACGAGGCCTTTAGCTCTGGGGCCAACGTCCTGACTTTC; cdr3_aa: CASSYEAFSSGANVLTF
d_call: NA; j_call: TRBJ1-2; clone_size: NA; v_call: TRBV12-3/TRBV12-4; cdr3_nt: TGTGCCAGCAGTTTATACAGGGCTTATGGCTACACCTTC; cdr3_aa: CASSLYRAYGYTF
d_call: NA; j_call: TRBJ1-2; clone_size: medium-sized; v_call: TRBV18; cdr3_nt: TGTGCCAGCTCACCATCGGGGGATAACTATGGCTACACCTTC; cdr3_aa: CASSPSGDNYGYTF
d_call: NA; j_call: TRBJ1-1; clone_size: many; v_call: TRBV7-2; cdr3_nt: TGTGCCAGCAGCTTACACGGCTTGAACACTGAAGCTTTCTTT; cdr3_aa: CASSLHGLNTEAFF
d_call: NA; j_call: TRBJ2-5; clone_size: few; v_call: TRBV5-4; cdr3_nt: TGTGCCAGCAGCTTGCGGGCGATGGAGACCCAGTACTTC; cdr3_aa: CASSLRAMETQYF
d_call: NA; j_call: TRBJ2-7; clone_size: many; v_call: TRBV7-2; cdr3_nt: TGTGCCAGCAGCTTAGACAGGGACCACGAGCAGTACTTC; cdr3_aa: CASSLDRDHEQYF
d_call: NA; j_call: TRBJ1-1; clone_size: NA; v_call: TRBV20-1; cdr3_nt: TGCAGTGCCCACGGTGGTTTTCCCAACACTGAAGCTTTCTTT; cdr3_aa: CSAHGGFPNTEAFF
d_call: TRBD2; j_call: TRBJ2-3; clone_size: few; v_call: TRBV28; cdr3_nt: TGTGCCACCGCTTCCGGGACTAGTGGCGCAGATACGCAGTATTTT; cdr3_aa: CATASGTSGADTQYF
d_call: NA; j_call: TRBJ1-5; clone_size: NA; v_call: TRBV5-5; cdr3_nt: TGTGCCAGCAGCCCCACAGGCCCCGGCAATCAGCCCCAGCATTTT; cdr3_aa: CASSPTGPGNQPQHF
d_call: NA; j_call: TRBJ2-1; clone_size: many; v_call: TRBV20-1; cdr3_nt: TGCAGTGCTGGACGCCTCTACAATGAGCAGTTCTTC; cdr3_aa: CSAGRLYNEQFF
d_call: NA; j_call: TRBJ1-1; clone_size: many; v_call: TRBV12-3/TRBV12-4; cdr3_nt: TGTGCCAGCAGTTATAACGGGGGGAACACTGAAGCTTTCTTT; cdr3_aa: CASSYNGGNTEAFF
d_call: TRBD2; j_call: TRBJ2-3; clone_size: many; v_call: TRBV6-4; cdr3_nt: TGTGCCAGCAGTGAAGCTACTAGCGGGGCTGCAGATACGCAGTATTTT; cdr3_aa: CASSEATSGAADTQYF
d_call: NA; j_call: TRBJ2-5; clone_size: NA; v_call: TRBV6-5; cdr3_nt: TGTGCCAGCAGTTACGATGGGTACCAAGAGACCCAGTACTTC; cdr3_aa: CASSYDGYQETQYF
d_call: TRBD1; j_call: TRBJ2-1; clone_size: few; v_call: TRBV4-3; cdr3_nt: TGCGCCAGCAGGCGGGACAGGGGTTGGGGTGAGCAGTTCTTC; cdr3_aa: CASRRDRGWGEQFF
d_call: NA; j_call: TRBJ1-3; clone_size: many; v_call: TRBV6-5; cdr3_nt: TGTGCCAGCAGTTACTCATCAGACGGATCCTCTGGAAACACCATATATTTT; cdr3_aa: CASSYSSDGSSGNTIYF
d_call: TRBD1; j_call: TRBJ1-3; clone_size: few; v_call: TRBV20-1; cdr3_nt: TGCAGTGCTAGAGACAGGGGGCTGAGTGGAAACACCATATATTTT; cdr3_aa: CSARDRGLSGNTIYF
d_call: NA; j_call: TRBJ1-1; clone_size: few; v_call: TRBV18; cdr3_nt: TGTGCCAGCTCGCGAAGATTGGACACCGGCCCCCCTGAAGCTTTCTTT; cdr3_aa: CASSRRLDTGPPEAFF
d_call: NA; j_call: TRBJ2-3; clone_size: many; v_call: TRBV20-1; cdr3_nt: TGCAGTGCTAGAGATCGGTACCCCACAGATACGCAGTATTTT; cdr3_aa: CSARDRYPTDTQYF
d_call: NA; j_call: TRBJ2-1; clone_size: many; v_call: TRBV7-2; cdr3_nt: TGTGCCAGCAGCTCGGACACGGGGAATGAGCAGTTCTTC; cdr3_aa: CASSSDTGNEQFF
d_call: NA; j_call: TRBJ1-5; clone_size: few; v_call: TRBV7-7; cdr3_nt: TGTGCTAGCAGCTTAGATGTAAATCAGCCCCAGCATTTT; cdr3_aa: CASSLDVNQPQHF
d_call: NA; j_call: TRBJ2-5; clone_size: NA; v_call: TRBV10-3; cdr3_nt: TGTGCCATCAGCGACTCGACGGGAGCCGGAGAGACCCAGTACTTC; cdr3_aa: CAISDSTGAGETQYF
d_call: TRBD1; j_call: TRBJ2-7; clone_size: NA; v_call: TRBV7-9; cdr3_nt: TGTGCCAGCAGCACGACAGGGGTTGACTACGAGCAGTACTTC; cdr3_aa: CASSTTGVDYEQYF
d_call: TRBD1; j_call: TRBJ1-5; clone_size: many; v_call: TRBV10-3; cdr3_nt: TGTGCCATCAAGGCGGCCGGTGGGACAGGGGGACAGCCCCAGCATTTT; cdr3_aa: CAIKAAGGTGGQPQHF
d_call: TRBD2; j_call: TRBJ2-5; clone_size: NA; v_call: TRBV2; cdr3_nt: TGTGCCAGCAGCTCAGGACTAGCGGGAGAGGGGGAGACCCAGTACTTC; cdr3_aa: CASSSGLAGEGETQYF
d_call: NA; j_call: TRBJ2-5; clone_size: NA; v_call: TRBV14; cdr3_nt: TGTGCCAGCAGCCTACAGCTTACAGAGACCCAGTACTTC; cdr3_aa: CASSLQLTETQYF
d_call: NA; j_call: TRBJ2-3; clone_size: many; v_call: TRBV29-1; cdr3_nt: TGCAGCGTCCGCCACTGGGGTGGAAGCGAAGATACGCAGTATTTT; cdr3_aa: CSVRHWGGSEDTQYF
d_call: NA; j_call: TRBJ1-5; clone_size: NA; v_call: TRBV12-3/TRBV12-4; cdr3_nt: TGTGCCAGCAGTTTCGGGGAGGGCAATCAGCCCCAGCATTTT; cdr3_aa: CASSFGEGNQPQHF
d_call: NA; j_call: TRBJ1-5; clone_size: many; v_call: TRBV30; cdr3_nt: TGTGCCTGGAGCCTAGGGGTCAATCAGCCCCAGCATTTT; cdr3_aa: CAWSLGVNQPQHF
d_call: TRBD1; j_call: TRBJ1-6; clone_size: few; v_call: TRBV10-3; cdr3_nt: TGTGCCATCAGCGCCGACAGGGATAATTCACCCCTCCACTTT; cdr3_aa: CAISADRDNSPLHF